A selection of T cell receptor beta chains follows, all from one sample in a study of cytomegalovirus exposure and HLA in healthy donors. Clones were read by immunoSEQ multiplex PCR, and TCRdb kept only the in-frame ones, dropping some. The repertoire holds 200,000 or so clones, with around 79% as singletons. Sequenced sample: PBMCs. These receptors all stem from a male donor in good health and CMV-seropositive. Both conserved end residues are part of each CDR3. The D gene is left open where the match is weak. Where a row states a size, it is once, few, many or the class of an expanded clone; other rows omit it.

v_call: TRBV18
d_call: NA
clone_size: few
j_call: TRBJ2-1
cdr3_length: 16
cdr3_nt: TGTGCCAGCTCACAAACGGGGAATCTACTATACAATGAGCAGTTCTTC
cdr3_aa: CASSQTGNLLYNEQFF

v_call: TRBV7-2
d_call: NA
clone_size: NA
j_call: TRBJ2-1
cdr3_length: 14
cdr3_nt: TGTGCCAGCAGCTTAGTGGGAAGGGAGGATGAGCAGTTCTTC
cdr3_aa: CASSLVGREDEQFF

v_call: TRBV4-2
d_call: TRBD2
clone_size: NA
j_call: TRBJ2-3
cdr3_length: 17
cdr3_nt: TGTGCCAGCAGCCCGACGCTAGCGGGAGGGGCCCCAGATACGCAGTATTTT
cdr3_aa: CASSPTLAGGAPDTQYF

v_call: TRBV19
d_call: TRBD1
clone_size: once
j_call: TRBJ2-7
cdr3_length: 13
cdr3_nt: TGTGCCACCAACCGACAGGGCGCCTACGAGCAGTACTTC
cdr3_aa: CATNRQGAYEQYF

v_call: TRBV7-3
d_call: TRBD2
clone_size: NA
j_call: TRBJ2-7
cdr3_length: 14
cdr3_nt: TGTGCCAGCAGCCCCGGCAGCGGGGTCTACGAGCAGTACTTC
cdr3_aa: CASSPGSGVYEQYF

v_call: TRBV19
d_call: NA
clone_size: few
j_call: TRBJ2-7
cdr3_length: 14
cdr3_nt: TGTGCCAGTAGTATCCGGGGTAGGACCTACGAGCAGTACTTC
cdr3_aa: CASSIRGRTYEQYF

v_call: TRBV10-1
d_call: NA
clone_size: NA
j_call: TRBJ2-1
cdr3_length: 17
cdr3_nt: TGCGCCAGCAGTGAGTCGGCTAGCGAAATCTCCTACAATGAGCAGTTCTTC
cdr3_aa: CASSESASEISYNEQFF

v_call: TRBV29-1
d_call: NA
clone_size: NA
j_call: TRBJ2-7
cdr3_length: 12
cdr3_nt: TGCAGCGCCGTGCGTGATGGCTACGAGCAGTACTTC
cdr3_aa: CSAVRDGYEQYF

v_call: TRBV19
d_call: TRBD2
clone_size: NA
j_call: TRBJ2-7
cdr3_length: 15
cdr3_nt: TGTGCCAGTAGTATACAGAGCGGGGTGTCCTACGAGCAGTACTTC
cdr3_aa: CASSIQSGVSYEQYF

v_call: TRBV28
d_call: TRBD1
clone_size: NA
j_call: TRBJ1-6
cdr3_length: 13
cdr3_nt: TGTGCCAGCCTACAGGGGGCAGGTTCACCCCTCCACTTT
cdr3_aa: CASLQGAGSPLHF